What follows are 18 T cell receptor beta chains derived from one specimen sequenced in a study of OX40 agonist ivuxolimab in advanced cancers. Assay used: immunoSEQ multiplex PCR; TCRdb lists only in-frame clones, some missing. The profile shows about 64,000 clones, about 85% of them singletons. The input for sequencing was CD4+ or CD8+ T cells sorted from blood, taken in a trial of the OX40 agonist ivuxolimab. All receptors come from an adult with an advanced solid tumor such as melanoma, head and neck, liver or kidney cancer.

The chain recombines TRBV27 with TRBJ2-1, with D uncertain. Trimming took off 5 bases at V and 4 bases at J, with 3 bases between the two ends. Germline-derived CDR1 and CDR2 are MNHEY and SMNVEV (reference sequence). The CDR3 spans 11 residues. The CDR3 bases are TGTGCCAGCAGTAGATACAATGAGCAGTTCTTC. Translated, it gives CASSRYNEQFF.

The chain employs TRBV18 and TRBJ1-1; 7 bases are shared with TRBD1. Germline CDR1 is KGHSH and CDR2 is LQKENI. This CDR3 has 13 residues. Trimming removed 7 bases from V and 3 bases from J; junction bases left unmatched: 5. CDR3 in amino acids: CASWRDRDTEAFF. The DNA for the CDR3 is TGTGCCAGCTGGCGAGACAGGGACACTGAAGCTTTCTTT.

This chain joins TRBV7-9 and TRBJ1-1; 9 bases are shared with TRBD1. Trimming at V came to 3 bases and at J to 7 bases, leaving 9 bases not matched to a gene. Germline CDR1 and CDR2: SEHNR and FQNEAQ (reference sequence). The CDR3 is 15 residues long. In DNA, the CDR3 is TGTGCCAGCAGCTTTACCCGGACAGGGGTAGGTGAAGCTTTCTTT. Translation: CASSFTRTGVGEAFF.

The rearrangement links TRBV5-1 to TRBJ2-2, with 9 positions matching TRBD2. CDR3 length equals 15 residues. After removal of 4 bases from V and 2 bases from J, the junction contained 3 bases not matched to a gene. Germline-derived CDR1 and CDR2 are SGHRS and YFSETQ. The CDR3: CASSLAGINTGELFF. The CDR3 DNA reads TGCGCCAGCAGCCTAGCGGGGATTAACACCGGGGAGCTGTTTTTT.

J is TRBJ2-2 and V is TRBV4-3, with TRBD2 matching over 14 bases. This CDR3 contains 16 residues. With V trimmed by 4 bases and J by 5 bases, 3 bases remained unmatched. In germline, CDR1 is LGHNA, CDR2 YSLEER. The CDR3: CASSPGLAGVTGELFF. The CDR3 coding sequence is TGCGCCAGCAGCCCGGGACTAGCGGGAGTTACCGGGGAGCTGTTTTTT.

The V call is TRBV5-1, the J call TRBJ2-5, with D perhaps TRBD2 (6 bases). The V gene's germline CDR1 is SGHRS and CDR2 YFSETQ. V shed 2 bases and J shed 5 bases, with 22 bases lying between them. This CDR3 comprises 17 residues. CDR3 loop: CASSLIYAARGGETQYF. CDR3 in DNA: TGCGCCAGCAGCTTAATTTACGCGGCGCGGGGAGGTGAGACCCAGTACTTC.

The chain is built from TRBV19 and TRBJ2-3; no reliable D call. Trimming removed 3 bases from V and 0 bases from J, with 7 bases in between. The CDR3 is 14 amino acids. Germline CDR1 reads LNHDA; CDR2 reads SQIVND (reference sequence). The CDR3, as DNA: TGTGCCAGTAGTATTGGCGGTAGCACAGATACGCAGTATTTT. Its protein product is CASSIGGSTDTQYF.

The chain recombines TRBV30 with TRBJ2-3; TRBD1 might be the D (6 bases). CDR3 length equals 17 residues. With 2 bases removed from V and 0 bases from J, the gap between germline ends came to 18 bases. CDR1 GTSNPN and CDR2 SVGIG come from the germline V gene (reference sequence). The CDR3 coding sequence is TGTGCCTGGAGTCTCAACACCGGGACATATAGCACAGATACGCAGTATTTT. It encodes CAWSLNTGTYSTDTQYF.

This rearrangement joins TRBV5-3 to TRBJ2-3; 9 bases agree with TRBD2. TRBV5-3 is noted as an ORF with a role that remains uncertain. J was trimmed by 2 bases and V by 4 bases; bases with no gene match: 5. The CDR3 is 15 residues long. The CDR3 sequence is CARSGSGGPTDTQYF. The CDR3 coding sequence is TGTGCCAGAAGCGGTAGCGGGGGACCCACAGATACGCAGTATTTT.

This sequence joins TRBV7-3 and TRBJ2-7; maybe TRBD2 (5 bases). Germline V gene sequence: CDR1 SGHTA, CDR2 FQGTGA. V was shortened by 4 bases and J by 0 bases, with 10 bases between the two germline ends. The CDR3 consists of 14 residues. The CDR3 spells CASSSTRDSYEQYF. The CDR3 DNA sequence: TGTGCCAGCAGCTCGACCCGGGACTCCTACGAGCAGTACTTC.

This clone was detected only once. The rearrangement links TRBV28 to TRBJ1-5; TRBD1 aligns across 10 bases. Losses at the gene ends were 7 bases for V and 7 bases for J; bases not matched to a gene: 4. From germline, CDR1 is MDHEN and CDR2 SYDVKM. The CDR3 contains 13 residues. CDR3 nucleotides: TGTGCCAGCACCCAGGGACAGGGGCAGCCCCAGCATTTT. Encoded protein: CASTQGQGQPQHF.

The rearrangement links TRBV5-1 to TRBJ2-3; D not resolved. Germline V gives CDR1 SGHRS, CDR2 YFSETQ. The CDR3 is made up of 14 amino acids. Trimming took off 0 bases at V and 2 bases at J, with 7 bases between the two ends. The CDR3 coding sequence is TGCGCCAGCAGCTTGGCATTGTTCACAGATACGCAGTATTTT. The encoded protein is CASSLALFTDTQYF.

The CDR3 spells CASSGISGGADTQYF. DNA of the CDR3: TGTGCCAGCAGTGGCATTAGCGGGGGGGCGGATACGCAGTATTTT. This chain uses TRBV6-6 with TRBJ2-3; 11 bases match TRBD2. Germline lookup yields CDR1 MNHNY and CDR2 SVGAGI (reference sequence). V lost 5 bases to trimming and J lost 6 bases; unmatched junction nucleotides: 7. This CDR3 region has 15 residues.

The CDR3 DNA is TGTGCCATCAGTGAGTCCGGGACTCGGGAGAACAATGAGCAGTTCTTC. Amino acid sequence: CAISESGTRENNEQFF. V is TRBV10-3 and J is TRBJ2-1; a possible D gene is TRBD2 (6 bases). The germline CDR1 and CDR2 sequences are ENHRY and SYGVKD. This CDR3 is built from 16 residues. V dropped 0 bases and J dropped 5 bases, with 14 bases sitting between them.

This chain joins TRBV7-2 and TRBJ1-1; D gene unclear. The germline V gene encodes CDR1 SGHTA and CDR2 FQGNSA. Trimming removed 5 bases at V and 2 bases at J, with 9 bases between. The CDR3 is 13 residues long. The CDR3 region has the DNA TGTGCCAGCAGCCCTGGTTTTAACACTGAAGCTTTCTTT. This codes for CASSPGFNTEAFF.

This clone was seen a single time. The chain links TRBV9 to TRBJ1-6; D might be TRBD1 (6 bases). This CDR3 contains 13 residues. Germline CDR1 is SGDLS and CDR2 is YYNGEE. V was clipped by 4 bases and J by 10 bases, with 12 bases between them. The CDR3 protein is CASSQGGVSPLHF. Here the CDR3 DNA reads TGTGCCAGCAGCCAAGGGGGGGTATCACCCCTCCACTTT.

The gene calls are TRBV28 and TRBJ1-2; tentatively, D is TRBD1 (5 bases). Trimming took 7 bases from V and 2 from J, leaving 14 bases between them. The CDR3 is 14 residues long. Germline V lookup: CDR1 MDHEN, CDR2 SYDVKM. The CDR3 region has the DNA TGTGCCAGCACTCTGAAAGGGGCGAACTATGGCTACACCTTC. Its translation is CASTLKGANYGYTF.

The V gene is TRBV15, the J gene TRBJ1-2, with 7 nucleotides matching TRBD1. The junction had 2 bases not matched to a gene; V was cut back by 3 bases and J by 4 bases. Per germline, CDR1 LNHNV and CDR2 YYDKDF (reference sequence). There are 13 residues in the CDR3. CDR3 nucleotides: TGTGCCACCAGCAGGGGACAGACCTATGGCTACACCTTC. Its translation is CATSRGQTYGYTF.